The subject of this entry is one T cell receptor (beta chain). Original handling: Amplification with reference gene primers provided the estimates of nucleated cell counts. Assay used: immunoSEQ multiplex PCR; TCRdb lists only in-frame clones, some missing. V and J calls plus clone size are reproduced from that table; the DNA served to infer D and trimming. The data contain fewer than 350,000 clones, about 90% of them singletons. The sample belongs to a study of blood T cell repertoires in COVID-19. Turning to the study itself: COVID-19 samples collected from the United States, Italy and Spain covered acute and convalescent phases.

Germline CDR1 and CDR2: SGHNT and YYREEE (reference sequence). This CDR3 contains 15 residues. Trimming shortened V by 4 bases and J by 3 bases, and 15 bases separated the two germline ends. Participant ages covered 18 to 89 years across 20 to 30 US areas. Researchers sorted participants into cohorts using their self-reported clinical history. The receptor's source is a woman younger than 30 with acute COVID-19. The chain is built from TRBV5-4 and TRBJ2-3; no reliable D call. Specimen: PBMCs or T cells enriched from blood (not recorded which). Here the CDR3 DNA reads TGTGCCAGCAGCCTGCGGTTCGGTGGTACAGATACGCAGTATTTT. Protein: CASSLRFGGTDTQYF.